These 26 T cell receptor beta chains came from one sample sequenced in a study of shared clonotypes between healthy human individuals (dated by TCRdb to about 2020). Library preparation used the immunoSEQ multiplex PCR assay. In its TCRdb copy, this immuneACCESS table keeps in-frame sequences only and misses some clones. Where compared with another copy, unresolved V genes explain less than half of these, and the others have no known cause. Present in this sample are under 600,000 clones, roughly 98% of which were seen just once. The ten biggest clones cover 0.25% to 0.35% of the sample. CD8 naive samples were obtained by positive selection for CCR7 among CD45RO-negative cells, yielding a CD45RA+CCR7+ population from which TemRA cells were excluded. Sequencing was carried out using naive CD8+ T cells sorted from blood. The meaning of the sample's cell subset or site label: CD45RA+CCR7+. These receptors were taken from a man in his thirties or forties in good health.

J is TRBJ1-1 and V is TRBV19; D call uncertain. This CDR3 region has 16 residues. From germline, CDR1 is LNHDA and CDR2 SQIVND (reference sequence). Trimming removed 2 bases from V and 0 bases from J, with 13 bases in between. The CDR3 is CASSILPTPMNTEAFF. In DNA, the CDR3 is TGTGCCAGTAGTATACTACCCACCCCGATGAACACTGAAGCTTTCTTT.

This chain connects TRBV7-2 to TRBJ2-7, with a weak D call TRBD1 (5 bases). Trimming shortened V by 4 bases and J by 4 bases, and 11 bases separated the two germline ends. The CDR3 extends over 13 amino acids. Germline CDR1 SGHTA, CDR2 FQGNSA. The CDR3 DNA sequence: TGTGCCAGCAGCTCGAGACAGTTTTACGAGCAGTACTTC. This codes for CASSSRQFYEQYF.

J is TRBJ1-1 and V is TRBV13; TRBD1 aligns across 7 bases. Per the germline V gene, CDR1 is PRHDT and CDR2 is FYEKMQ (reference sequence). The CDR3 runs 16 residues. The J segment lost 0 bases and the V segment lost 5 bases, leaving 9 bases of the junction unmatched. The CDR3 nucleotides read TGTGCCAGCAGCCTACGGCGGACAGGACTGAACACTGAAGCTTTCTTT. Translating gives CASSLRRTGLNTEAFF.

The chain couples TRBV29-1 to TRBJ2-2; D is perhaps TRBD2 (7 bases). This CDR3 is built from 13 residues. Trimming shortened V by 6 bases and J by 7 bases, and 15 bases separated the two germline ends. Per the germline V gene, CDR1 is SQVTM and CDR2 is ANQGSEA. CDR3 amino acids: CSVVGGGIGELFF. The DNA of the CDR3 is TGCAGCGTCGTAGGGGGGGGAATCGGGGAGCTGTTTTTT.

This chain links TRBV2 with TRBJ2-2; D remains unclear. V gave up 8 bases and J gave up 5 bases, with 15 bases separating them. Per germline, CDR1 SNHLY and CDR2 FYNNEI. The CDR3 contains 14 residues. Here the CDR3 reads CASHPFGETGELFF. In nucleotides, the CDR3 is TGTGCCAGCCACCCCTTTGGTGAGACCGGGGAGCTGTTTTTT.

CDR3 coding DNA: TGTGCCAGCAGTTTATCGATGCGGGACAGTACCTACGAGCAGTACTTC. Protein sequence: CASSLSMRDSTYEQYF. V usage is TRBV27 and J usage is TRBJ2-7, with D maybe TRBD1 (7 bases). CDR1 and CDR2 from the germline V gene are MNHEY and SMNVEV (reference sequence). With 0 bases removed from V and 2 bases from J, the gap between germline ends came to 14 bases. The CDR3 runs 16 residues.

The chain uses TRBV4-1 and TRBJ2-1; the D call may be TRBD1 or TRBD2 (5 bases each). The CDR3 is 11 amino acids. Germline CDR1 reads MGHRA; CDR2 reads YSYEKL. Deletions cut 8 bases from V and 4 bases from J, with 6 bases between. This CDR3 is CASGGYNEQFF. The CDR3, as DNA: TGCGCCAGCGGGGGTTACAATGAGCAGTTCTTC.

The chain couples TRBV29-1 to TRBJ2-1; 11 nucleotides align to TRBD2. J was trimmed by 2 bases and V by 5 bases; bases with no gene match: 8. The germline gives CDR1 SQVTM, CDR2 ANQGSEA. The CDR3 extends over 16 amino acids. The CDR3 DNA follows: TGCAGCGTTCGGGGACTAGCGGATTCAACCTACAATGAGCAGTTCTTC. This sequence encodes CSVRGLADSTYNEQFF.

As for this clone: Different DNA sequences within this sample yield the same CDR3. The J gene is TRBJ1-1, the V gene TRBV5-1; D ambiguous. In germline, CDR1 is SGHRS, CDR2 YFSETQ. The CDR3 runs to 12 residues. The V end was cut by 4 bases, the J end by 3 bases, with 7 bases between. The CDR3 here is CASSREDTEAFF. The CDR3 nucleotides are TGCGCCAGCAGCCGGGAGGACACTGAAGCTTTCTTT.

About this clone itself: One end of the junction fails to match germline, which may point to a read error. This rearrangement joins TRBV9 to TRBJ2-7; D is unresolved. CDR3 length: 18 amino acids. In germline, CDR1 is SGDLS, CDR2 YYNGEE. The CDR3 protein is CASSSQMRNYLNPTFPGF. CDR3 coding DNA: TGTGCCAGCAGCTCTCAAATGAGGAACTACCTTAATCCTACGTTTCCTGGCTTC.

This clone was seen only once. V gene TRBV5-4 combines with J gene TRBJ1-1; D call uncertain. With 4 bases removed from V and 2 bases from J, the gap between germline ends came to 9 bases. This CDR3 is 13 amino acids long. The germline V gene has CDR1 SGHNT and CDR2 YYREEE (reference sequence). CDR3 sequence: CASSPTQNTEAFF. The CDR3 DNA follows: TGTGCCAGCAGCCCAACTCAAAACACTGAAGCTTTCTTT.

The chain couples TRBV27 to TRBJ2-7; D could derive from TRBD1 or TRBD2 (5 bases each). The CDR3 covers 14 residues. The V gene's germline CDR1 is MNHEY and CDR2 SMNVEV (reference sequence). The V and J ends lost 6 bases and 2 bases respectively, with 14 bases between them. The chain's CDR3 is CASRATGPAYEQYF. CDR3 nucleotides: TGTGCCAGCAGAGCGACGGGGCCTGCCTACGAGCAGTACTTC.

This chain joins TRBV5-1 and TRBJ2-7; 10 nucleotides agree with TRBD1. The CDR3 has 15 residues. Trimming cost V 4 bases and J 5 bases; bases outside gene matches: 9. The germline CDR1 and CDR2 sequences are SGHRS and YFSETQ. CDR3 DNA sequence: TGCGCCAGCAGCCAGACCGGGACAGGGGTCCACGAGCAGTACTTC. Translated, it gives CASSQTGTGVHEQYF.

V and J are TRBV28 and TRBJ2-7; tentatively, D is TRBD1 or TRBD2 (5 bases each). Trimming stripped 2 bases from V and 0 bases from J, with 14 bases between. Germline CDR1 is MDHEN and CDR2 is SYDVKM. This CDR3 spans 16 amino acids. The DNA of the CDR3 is TGTGCCAGCAGTTTAGGGACGGAGATGGGCTCCTACGAGCAGTACTTC. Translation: CASSLGTEMGSYEQYF.

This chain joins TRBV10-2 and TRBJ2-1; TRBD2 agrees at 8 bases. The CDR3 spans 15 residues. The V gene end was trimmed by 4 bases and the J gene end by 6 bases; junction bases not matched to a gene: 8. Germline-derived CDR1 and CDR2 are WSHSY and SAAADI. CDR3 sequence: CASSVEGLGFNEQFF. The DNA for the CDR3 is TGCGCCAGCAGTGTCGAGGGACTAGGCTTCAATGAGCAGTTCTTC.

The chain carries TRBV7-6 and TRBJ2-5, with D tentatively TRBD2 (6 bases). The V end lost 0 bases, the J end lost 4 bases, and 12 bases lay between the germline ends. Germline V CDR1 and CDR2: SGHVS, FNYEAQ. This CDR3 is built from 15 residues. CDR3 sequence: CASSLAGTAGETQYF. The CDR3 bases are TGTGCCAGCAGCTTAGCCGGGACTGCAGGAGAGACCCAGTACTTC.

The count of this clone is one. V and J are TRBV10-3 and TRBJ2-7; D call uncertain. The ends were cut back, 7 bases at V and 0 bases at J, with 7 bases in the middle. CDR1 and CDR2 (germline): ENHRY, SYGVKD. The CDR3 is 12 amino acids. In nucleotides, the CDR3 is TGTGCCATCACCACTCACTCCTACGAGCAGTACTTC. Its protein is CAITTHSYEQYF.

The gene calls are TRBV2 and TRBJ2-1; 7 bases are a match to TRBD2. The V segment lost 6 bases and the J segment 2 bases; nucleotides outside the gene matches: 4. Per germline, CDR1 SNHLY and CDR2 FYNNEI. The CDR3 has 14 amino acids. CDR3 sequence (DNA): TGTGCCAGCAGCGGGGGGTCAGCCTACAATGAGCAGTTCTTC. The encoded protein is CASSGGSAYNEQFF.

The CDR3 nucleotides read TGTGCCAGCAGCCAAGAAGCGGGAGGTAGGAAGACCCAGTACTTC. Amino acids: CASSQEAGGRKTQYF. V gene TRBV4-2 combines with J gene TRBJ2-5; TRBD2 agrees at 9 bases. From germline, CDR1 is LGHNA and CDR2 YNFKEQ. V was clipped by 0 bases and J by 6 bases; unmatched bases: 5. This CDR3 is built from 15 residues.

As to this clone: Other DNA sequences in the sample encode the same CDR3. CDR3 loop: CASSPPSYEQYF. The CDR3 DNA reads as TGTGCCAGCAGCCCACCCTCCTACGAGCAGTACTTC. The chain combines TRBV11-2 with TRBJ2-7, with unresolved D. V was cut by 5 bases and J by 0 bases, with 5 bases left in between. From germline, CDR1 is SGHAT and CDR2 FQNNGV. The CDR3 is 12 amino acids.

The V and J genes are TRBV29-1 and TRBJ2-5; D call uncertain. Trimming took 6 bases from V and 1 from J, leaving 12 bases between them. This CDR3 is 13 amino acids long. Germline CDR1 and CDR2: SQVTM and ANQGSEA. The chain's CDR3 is CSVITVLQETQYF. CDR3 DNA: TGCAGCGTGATCACAGTTCTCCAAGAGACCCAGTACTTC. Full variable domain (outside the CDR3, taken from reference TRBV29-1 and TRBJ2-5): SAVISQKPSRDICQRGTSLTIQCQVDSQVTMMFWYRQQPGQSLTLIATANQGSEATYESGFVIDKFPISRPNLTFSTLTVSNMSPEDSSIYLCSVITVLQETQYFGPGTRLLVL.

The CDR3 sequence: CASSPLSSAEGAFF. CDR3 DNA: TGTGCCAGCAGTCCACTCTCCTCAGCCGAAGGAGCTTTCTTT. V usage is TRBV27 and J usage is TRBJ1-1; no clear D gene. V was pared by 5 bases and J by 10 bases, with 20 bases between. CDR3 length equals 14 residues. Germline V gene data show CDR1 as MNHEY and CDR2 as SMNVEV (reference sequence).

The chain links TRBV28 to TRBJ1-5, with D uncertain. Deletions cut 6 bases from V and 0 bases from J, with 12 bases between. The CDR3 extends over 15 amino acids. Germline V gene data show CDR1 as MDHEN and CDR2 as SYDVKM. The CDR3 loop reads CASRITTLSNQPQHF. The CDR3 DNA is TGTGCCAGCAGGATCACTACTCTTAGCAATCAGCCCCAGCATTTT.

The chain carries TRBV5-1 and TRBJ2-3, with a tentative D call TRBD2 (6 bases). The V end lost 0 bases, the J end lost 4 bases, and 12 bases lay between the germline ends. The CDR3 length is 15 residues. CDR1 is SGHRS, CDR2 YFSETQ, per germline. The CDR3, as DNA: TGCGCCAGCAGCTTGGACACTTGGGGGGCAGATACGCAGTATTTT. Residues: CASSLDTWGADTQYF.

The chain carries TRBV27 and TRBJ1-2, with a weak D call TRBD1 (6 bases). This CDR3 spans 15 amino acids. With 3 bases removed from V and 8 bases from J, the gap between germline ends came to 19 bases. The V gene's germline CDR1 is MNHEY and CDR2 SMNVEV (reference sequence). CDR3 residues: CASSFTRGAYLGYTF. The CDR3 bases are TGTGCCAGCAGTTTTACCCGGGGGGCGTATTTAGGCTACACCTTC.

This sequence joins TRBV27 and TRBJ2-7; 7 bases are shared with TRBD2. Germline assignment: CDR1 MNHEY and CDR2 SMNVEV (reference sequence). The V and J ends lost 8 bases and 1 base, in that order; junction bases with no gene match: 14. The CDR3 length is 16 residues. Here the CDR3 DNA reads TGTGCCAGCGGTCTGGTTGAAGCTAGCGGTTCCTACGAGCAGTACTTC. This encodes CASGLVEASGSYEQYF.